Only one count was recorded for the clone carrying this TCR beta chain. Here immunoSEQ multiplex PCR was the method, and the copy in TCRdb shows in-frame clones only, minus some. This table holds tens of thousands of clones, 95% to 98% found once. The source of the sample is a study of technical replicates of blood from a few donors. The CDR3 contains 15 residues. Trimming left V 0 bases short and J 2 bases short, with 10 bases between. Germline V gene lookup returns CDR1 MNHNS and CDR2 SASEGT. Sequenced: T cells isolated from PBMCs. The chain carries TRBV6-1 and TRBJ1-2; D is unclear. The TCR originated in a human donor in good health. The CDR3 region is CASSEALGVNYGYTF. CDR3 coding DNA: TGTGCCAGCAGTGAAGCGCTAGGAGTAAACTATGGCTACACCTTC.